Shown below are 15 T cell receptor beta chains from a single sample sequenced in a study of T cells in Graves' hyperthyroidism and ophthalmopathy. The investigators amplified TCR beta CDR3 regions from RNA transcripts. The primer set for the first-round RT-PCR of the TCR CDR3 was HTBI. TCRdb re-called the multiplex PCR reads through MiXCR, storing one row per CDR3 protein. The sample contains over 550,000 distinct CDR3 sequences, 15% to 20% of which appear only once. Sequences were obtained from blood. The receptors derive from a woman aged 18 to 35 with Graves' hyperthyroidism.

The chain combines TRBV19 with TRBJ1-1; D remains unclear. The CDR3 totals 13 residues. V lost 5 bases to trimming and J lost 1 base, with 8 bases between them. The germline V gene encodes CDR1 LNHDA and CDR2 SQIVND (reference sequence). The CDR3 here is CASSHARNTEAFF. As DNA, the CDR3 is TGTGCCAGTAGTCACGCGAGGAACACTGAAGCTTTCTTT.

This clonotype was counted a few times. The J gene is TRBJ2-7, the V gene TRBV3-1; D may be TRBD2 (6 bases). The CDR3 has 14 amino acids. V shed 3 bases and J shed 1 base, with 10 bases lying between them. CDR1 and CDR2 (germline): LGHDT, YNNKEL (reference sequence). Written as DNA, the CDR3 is TGTGCCAGCAGCCACCCCGGGAGTTCCTACGAGCAGTACTTC. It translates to CASSHPGSSYEQYF.

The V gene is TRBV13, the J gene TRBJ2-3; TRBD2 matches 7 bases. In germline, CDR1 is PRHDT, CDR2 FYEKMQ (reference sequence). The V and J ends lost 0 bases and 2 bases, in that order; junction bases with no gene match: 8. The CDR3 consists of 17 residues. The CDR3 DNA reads TGTGCCAGCAGCTTAGGGAGTTGGACTAGACTCACAGATACGCAGTATTTT. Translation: CASSLGSWTRLTDTQYF.

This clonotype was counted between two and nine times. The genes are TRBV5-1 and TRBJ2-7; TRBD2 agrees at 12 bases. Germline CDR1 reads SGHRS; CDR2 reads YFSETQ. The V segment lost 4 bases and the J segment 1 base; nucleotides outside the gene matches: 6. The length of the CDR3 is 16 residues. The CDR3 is CASSGRTSGKSYEQYF. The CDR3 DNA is TGCGCCAGCAGCGGGAGGACTAGCGGGAAATCCTACGAGCAGTACTTC.

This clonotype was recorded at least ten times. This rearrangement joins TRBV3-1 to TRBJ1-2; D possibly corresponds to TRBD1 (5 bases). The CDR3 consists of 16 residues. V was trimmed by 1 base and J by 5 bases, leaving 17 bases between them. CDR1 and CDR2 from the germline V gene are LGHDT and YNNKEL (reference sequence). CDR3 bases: TGTGCCAGCAGCCAAGCGGGAGCAGCCAGGGCGTATGGCTACACCTTC. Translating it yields CASSQAGAARAYGYTF.

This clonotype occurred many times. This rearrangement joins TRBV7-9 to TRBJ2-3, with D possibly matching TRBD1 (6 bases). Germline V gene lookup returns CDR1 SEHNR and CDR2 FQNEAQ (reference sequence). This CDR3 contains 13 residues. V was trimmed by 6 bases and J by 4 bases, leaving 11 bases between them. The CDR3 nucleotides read TGTGCCAGCAGTCCCCAGGGGCCAGATACGCAGTATTTT. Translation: CASSPQGPDTQYF.

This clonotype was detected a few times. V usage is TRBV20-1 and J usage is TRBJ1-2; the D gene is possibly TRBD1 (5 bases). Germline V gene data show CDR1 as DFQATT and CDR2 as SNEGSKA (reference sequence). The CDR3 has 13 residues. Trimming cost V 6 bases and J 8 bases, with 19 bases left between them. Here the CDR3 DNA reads TGCAGTGCAAGTCGGACAATCAGCGGGGGCTACACCTTC. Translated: CSASRTISGGYTF.

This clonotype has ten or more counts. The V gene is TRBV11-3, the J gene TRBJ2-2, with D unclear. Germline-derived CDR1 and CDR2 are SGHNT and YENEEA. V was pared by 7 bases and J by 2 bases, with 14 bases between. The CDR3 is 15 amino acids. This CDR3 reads CASTNMGGNTGELFF. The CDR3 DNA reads TGTGCCAGCACCAATATGGGCGGTAACACCGGGGAGCTGTTTTTT.

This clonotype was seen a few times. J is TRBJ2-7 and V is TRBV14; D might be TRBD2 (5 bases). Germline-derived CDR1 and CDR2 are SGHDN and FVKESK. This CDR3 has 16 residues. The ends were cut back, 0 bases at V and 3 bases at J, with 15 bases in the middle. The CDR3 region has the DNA TGTGCCAGCAGCCAAGATGGACTCCTACCACTCTACGAGCAGTACTTC. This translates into CASSQDGLLPLYEQYF.

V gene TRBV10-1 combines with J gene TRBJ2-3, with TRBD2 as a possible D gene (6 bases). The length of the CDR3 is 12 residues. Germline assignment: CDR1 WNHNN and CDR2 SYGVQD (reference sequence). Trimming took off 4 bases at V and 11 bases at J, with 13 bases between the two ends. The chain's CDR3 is CASSVGGPRQYF. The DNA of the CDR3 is TGCGCCAGCAGTGTCGGGGGACCGAGGCAGTATTTT.

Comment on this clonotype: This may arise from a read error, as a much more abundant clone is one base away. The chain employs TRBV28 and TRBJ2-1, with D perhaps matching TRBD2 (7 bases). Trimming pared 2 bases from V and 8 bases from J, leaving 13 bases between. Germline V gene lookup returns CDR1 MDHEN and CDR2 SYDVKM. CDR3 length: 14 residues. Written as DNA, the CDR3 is TGTGCCAGCAGTTTAAGGGGGAGGGGGGATGAGCAGTTCTTC. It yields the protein CASSLRGRGDEQFF.

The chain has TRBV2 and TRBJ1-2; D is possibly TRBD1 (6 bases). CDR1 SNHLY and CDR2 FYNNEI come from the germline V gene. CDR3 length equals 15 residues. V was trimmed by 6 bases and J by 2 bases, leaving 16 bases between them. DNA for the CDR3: TGTGCCAGCAGGGCCTCTGGGGGGCGGAACTATGGCTACACCTTC. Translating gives CASRASGGRNYGYTF.

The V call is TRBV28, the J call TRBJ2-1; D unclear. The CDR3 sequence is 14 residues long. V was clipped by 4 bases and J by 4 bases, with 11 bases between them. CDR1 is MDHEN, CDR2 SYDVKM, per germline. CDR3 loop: CASSSSREYNEQFF. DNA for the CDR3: TGTGCCAGCAGTTCATCTAGAGAATACAATGAGCAGTTCTTC.

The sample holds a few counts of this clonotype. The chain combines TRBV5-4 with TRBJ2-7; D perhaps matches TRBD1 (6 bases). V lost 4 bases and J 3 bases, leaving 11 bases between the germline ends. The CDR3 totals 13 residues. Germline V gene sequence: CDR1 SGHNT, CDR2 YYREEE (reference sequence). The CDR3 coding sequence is TGTGCCAGCAGCACCGACAGGAACTACGAGCAGTACTTC. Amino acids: CASSTDRNYEQYF.

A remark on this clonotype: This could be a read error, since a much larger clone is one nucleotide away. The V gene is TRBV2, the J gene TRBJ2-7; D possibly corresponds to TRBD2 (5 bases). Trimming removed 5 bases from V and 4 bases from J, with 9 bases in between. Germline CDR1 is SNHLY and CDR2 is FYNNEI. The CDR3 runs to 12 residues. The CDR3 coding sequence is TGTGCCAGCAGTTCCGAGGGTTACGAGCAGTACTTC. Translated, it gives CASSSEGYEQYF.